This T cell receptor beta chain was identified during a study of blood T cell repertoires in COVID-19. In the study overall: The study drew acute and convalescent COVID-19 samples from the United States, Italy and Spain. The cDNA or gDNA used as material had been derived from T cells, B-cell-depleted T cells, or PBMCs.

In the authors' workflow: Estimation of nucleated cell counts was performed using reference gene primer amplification. Assay used: immunoSEQ multiplex PCR; TCRdb lists only in-frame clones, some missing. V and J calls and clone size are given by that table; D and trimming were obtained from the DNA. This sample has 36,000 or so clones; approximately 90% occur once, and the top ten carry under 5%. V lost 7 bases and J lost 5; bases outside the gene matches: 4. There are 14 residues in the CDR3. The germline V gene encodes CDR1 MDHEN and CDR2 SYDVKM. Material for sequencing was peripheral blood. The source is a human donor in a cohort sampled during active COVID-19. The V gene is TRBV28, the J gene TRBJ1-6; TRBD1 agrees at 8 bases. CDR3 protein: CASKRDRHNSPLHF. CDR3 coding DNA: TGTGCCAGCAAACGGGACAGGCATAATTCACCCCTCCACTTT. The complete variable domain, with remaining parts taken from reference TRBV28 and TRBJ1-6, reads DVKVTQSSRYLVKRTGEKVFLECVQDMDHENMFWYRQDPGLGLRLIYFSYDVKMKEKGDIPEGYSVSREKKERFSLILESASTNQTSMYLCASKRDRHNSPLHFGNGTRLTVT.